This entry concerns a single T cell receptor beta chain. Assay: immunoSEQ multiplex PCR; the TCRdb copy retains only in-frame clones and omits some. The table records around 69,000 clones, roughly nine tenths of them present only once. The data stem from a study of T cell changes during pregnancy in multiple sclerosis. The CDR3 is 17 amino acids. Germline values: CDR1 SGHTA, CDR2 FQGNSA. V lost 4 bases and J lost 3; bases outside the gene matches: 9. The origin of this receptor is a female donor with multiple sclerosis, enrolled in a pregnancy study. V is TRBV7-2 and J is TRBJ1-6, with 7 bases aligning to TRBD1. This sample comprised CD8+ T cells from peripheral blood mononuclear cells, obtained before pregnancy. In DNA, the CDR3 is TGTGCCAGCAGCTATGGCAGGGGGGCTAACTATAATTCACCCCTCCACTTT. Translation gives CASSYGRGANYNSPLHF.